This T cell receptor beta chain is from a study of CD4 T cells in relation to SARS-CoV-2 and coronaviruses. CD4+ T cells from unexposed donors were obtained before the COVID-19 pandemic (2011-2018). The cells were cultured for 10 days before CD4+ T cells were isolated. On days 3 and 7, cultures got half fresh IL-2 medium. In this sample, this clone turned up a few times. Antigen unknown. Study conclusions and caveats: Compared with monoreactive clones, crossreactive clones showed significantly weaker SARS-CoV-2 expansion.

Generated by immunoSEQ multiplex PCR, the TCRdb table keeps only in-frame clones and is missing some. The sample records about 18,000 clones, around 81% being singletons. The sequenced sample was CD4+ T cells from PBMCs, cultured in vitro. The receptor was derived from a human donor in good health.

This CDR3 is CASSVRDRVTEAFF. The CDR3 bases are TGTGCCAGCAGCGTCCGGGACAGGGTCACTGAAGCTTTCTTT. The rearrangement joins TRBV5-4 to TRBJ1-1, with 9 nucleotides matching TRBD1. The germline CDR1 and CDR2 sequences are SGHNT and YYREEE (reference sequence). V lost 4 bases and J lost 4; bases outside the gene matches: 5. CDR3 length: 14 residues.